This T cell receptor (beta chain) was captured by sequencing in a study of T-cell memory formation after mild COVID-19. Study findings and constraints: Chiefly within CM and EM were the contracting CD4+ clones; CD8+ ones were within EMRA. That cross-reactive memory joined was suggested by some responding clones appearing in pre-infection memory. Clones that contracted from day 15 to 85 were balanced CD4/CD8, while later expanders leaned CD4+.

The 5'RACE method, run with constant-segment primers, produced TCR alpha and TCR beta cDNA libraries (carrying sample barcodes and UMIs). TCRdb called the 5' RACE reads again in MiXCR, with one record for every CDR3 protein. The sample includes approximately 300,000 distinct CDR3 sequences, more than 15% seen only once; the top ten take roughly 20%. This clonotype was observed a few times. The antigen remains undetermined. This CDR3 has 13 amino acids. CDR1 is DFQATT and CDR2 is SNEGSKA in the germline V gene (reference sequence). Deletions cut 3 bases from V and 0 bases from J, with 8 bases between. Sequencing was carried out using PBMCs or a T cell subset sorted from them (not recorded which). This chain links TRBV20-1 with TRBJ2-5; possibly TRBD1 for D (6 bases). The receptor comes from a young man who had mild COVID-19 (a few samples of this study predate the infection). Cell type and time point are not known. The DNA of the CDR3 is TGCAGTGCTAGCTACAGGGACCAAGAGACCCAGTACTTC. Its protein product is CSASYRDQETQYF.